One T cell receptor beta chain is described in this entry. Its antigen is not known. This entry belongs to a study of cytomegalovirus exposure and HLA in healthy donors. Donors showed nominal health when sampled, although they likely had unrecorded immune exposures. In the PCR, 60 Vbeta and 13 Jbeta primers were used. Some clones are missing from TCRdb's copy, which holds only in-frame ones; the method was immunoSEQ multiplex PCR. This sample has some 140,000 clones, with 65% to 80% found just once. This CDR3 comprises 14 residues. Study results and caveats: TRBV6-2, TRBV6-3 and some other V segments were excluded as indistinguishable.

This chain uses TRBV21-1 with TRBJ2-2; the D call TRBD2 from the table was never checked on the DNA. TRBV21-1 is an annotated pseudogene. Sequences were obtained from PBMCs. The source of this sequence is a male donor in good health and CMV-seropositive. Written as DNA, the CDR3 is TGTGCCAGCAGCCCGCGGCGAAGAACCGGGGAGCTGTTTTTT. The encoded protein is CASSPRRRTGELFF.